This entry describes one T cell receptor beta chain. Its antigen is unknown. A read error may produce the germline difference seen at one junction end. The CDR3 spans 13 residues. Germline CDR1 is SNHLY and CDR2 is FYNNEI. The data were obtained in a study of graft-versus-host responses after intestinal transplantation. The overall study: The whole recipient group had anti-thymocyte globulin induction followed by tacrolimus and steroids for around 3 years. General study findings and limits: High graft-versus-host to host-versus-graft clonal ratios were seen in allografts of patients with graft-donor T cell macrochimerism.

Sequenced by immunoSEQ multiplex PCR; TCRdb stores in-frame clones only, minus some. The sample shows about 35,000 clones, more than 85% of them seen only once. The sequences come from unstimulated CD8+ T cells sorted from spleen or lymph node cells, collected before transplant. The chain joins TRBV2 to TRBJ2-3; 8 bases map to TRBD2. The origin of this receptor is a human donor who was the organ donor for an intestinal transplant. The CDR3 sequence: CGSRREDTDTQYF. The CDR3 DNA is TGTGGCAGCCGGCGGGAGGACACAGATACGCAGTATTTT.